The rows below give T cell receptor beta chains drawn from one sample of a study of cytomegalovirus exposure and HLA in healthy donors. Data came from immunoSEQ multiplex PCR; TCRdb stores just in-frame clones and leaves some out. The profile shows over 150,000 clones, about 88% of them singletons. Sequenced material: PBMCs. These TCRs come from a woman younger than 35 in good health and CMV-seronegative. The CDR3 runs from the conserved cysteine through the conserved F or W. A D gene is named only where the DNA matches it firmly. Clone size is not always given. Where it is, it says once, few, many or a class for expanded clones.

>TRBV7-5|TRBJ1-1|-|-
TGTGCCAGAAGCTTGGGGACAGTGATGTTGAACACTGAAGCTTTCTTT
CARSLGTVMLNTEAFF
>TRBV11-3|TRBJ1-3|-|-
TGTGCCAGCAGCTTGGACGGGGGCTCTGGAAACACCATATATTTT
CASSLDGGSGNTIYF
>TRBV7-2|TRBJ1-6|-|TRBD1
TGTGCCAGCAGCTTAACCCCACCGGGACAGGGCGTATCACCCCTCCACTTT
CASSLTPPGQGVSPLHF
>TRBV5-6|TRBJ2-6|-|TRBD1
TGTGCCAGCGGGCTCGGACAGGGGGTGTTCCCTGGGGCCAACGTCCTGACTTTC
CASGLGQGVFPGANVLTF
>TRBV4-3|TRBJ2-5|-|TRBD1
TGCGCCAGCAGCCAAGATTTAGGGGGCGCGAAGACCCAGTACTTC
CASSQDLGGAKTQYF
>TRBV19|TRBJ2-7|-|-
TGTGCCAGTAGTATTGGAGGCAGCTCCTACGAGCAGTACTTC
CASSIGGSSYEQYF
>TRBV19|TRBJ1-1|-|TRBD1
TGTGCCAGTAGTATAGACAGGGGGACTGAAGCTTTCTTT
CASSIDRGTEAFF
>TRBV4-3|TRBJ2-4|-|TRBD2
TGCGCCAGCAGCCAAGATGGGACTAGCGGGAGTTTCCTTCCGGTTCAGTACTTC
CASSQDGTSGSFLPVQYF
>TRBV29-1|TRBJ1-5|-|-
TGCAGCGTAGCAGACAGTGGACTAAATCAGCCCCAGCATTTT
CSVADSGLNQPQHF
>TRBV5-6|TRBJ2-3|-|-
TGTGCCAGCAGCTTGGACAGGCGGAACACAGATACGCAGTATTTT
CASSLDRRNTDTQYF
>TRBV19|TRBJ1-5|-|TRBD1
TGTGCCAGTACGGACAGGGGCGGTGGTCAGCCCCAGCATTTT
CASTDRGGGQPQHF
>TRBV15|TRBJ2-5|-|-
TGTGCCACCAGCAGGGGGCATGAGACCCAGTACTTC
CATSRGHETQYF
>TRBV27|TRBJ2-2|-|TRBD1
TGTGCCAGCAACCCCGGGACAGACACAAGTTGGAACACCGGGGAGCTGTTTTTT
CASNPGTDTSWNTGELFF
>TRBV4-1|TRBJ1-5|-|-
TGCGCCAGCAGCCATTACAGGGGCAATCAGCCCCAGCATTTT
CASSHYRGNQPQHF
>TRBV11-3|TRBJ2-1|-|TRBD1
TGTGCCAGCACCGGACAGGGCTACAATGAGCAGTTCTTC
CASTGQGYNEQFF
>TRBV4-2|TRBJ2-7|-|TRBD2
TGTGCCAGCAGCCGTCCGGGGAGGGAGGGCGAGCAGTACTTC
CASSRPGREGEQYF
>TRBV4-1|TRBJ1-1|once|TRBD1
TGCGCCAGCAGCCCACGACAGGGGCTGAACACTGAAGCTTTCTTT
CASSPRQGLNTEAFF
>TRBV13|TRBJ2-7|-|TRBD1
TGTGCCAGCAGCGCATTACAGGGGGCTCACGCCTACGAGCAGTACTTC
CASSALQGAHAYEQYF
>TRBV5-1|TRBJ2-7|-|TRBD1
TGCGCCAGCAGCCCAGCGGACAGGGGGCTCTACGAGCAGTACTTC
CASSPADRGLYEQYF
>TRBV7-2|TRBJ2-3|-|-
TGTGCCAGCAGCTTAGCCTATAAAGATACGCAGTATTTT
CASSLAYKDTQYF
>TRBV29-1|TRBJ2-7|-|TRBD1
TGCAGCGTTGAACCTGGGACAGGCCCCTACGAGCAGTACTTC
CSVEPGTGPYEQYF
>TRBV27|TRBJ1-1|-|TRBD1
TGTGCCAGCAGTCCAGGGGGAGCTGGACCCGGAGAAGCTTTCTTT
CASSPGGAGPGEAFF
>TRBV10-3|TRBJ1-2|-|-
TGTGCCATCAGTGAGTCGGGCAGAAGGGGCTACACCTTC
CAISESGRRGYTF
>TRBV7-2|TRBJ2-2|-|TRBD2
TGTGCCAGCAGCCCCATCGGGGGTAGCGGGAGTCCCGGGGAGCTGTTTTTT
CASSPIGGSGSPGELFF
>TRBV6-4|TRBJ1-1|-|-
TGTGCCAGCAGTGACAAGTTAATAAGCGGGACGAACACTGAAGCTTTCTTT
CASSDKLISGTNTEAFF
>TRBV9|TRBJ1-1|-|-
TGTGCCAGCAGCGTATATAGCGGCACTGAAGCTTTCTTT
CASSVYSGTEAFF
>TRBV5-6|TRBJ1-1|-|-
TGTGCCAGCAGACCGGCGGACAGACACACTGAAGCTTTCTTT
CASRPADRHTEAFF
>TRBV7-3|TRBJ2-7|many|TRBD1
TGTGCCAGCAGCCCGACAGGGGGCGCCGACCACGAGCAGTACTTC
CASSPTGGADHEQYF
>TRBV5-1|TRBJ2-6|-|TRBD1
TGCGCCAGCAGCTTGGATGGGACAGGGAGCGCTGGGGCCAACGTCCTGACTTTC
CASSLDGTGSAGANVLTF
>TRBV19|TRBJ2-1|-|TRBD1
TGTGCCAGTAGGGGGACAGGGAGGAATGAGCAGTTCTTC
CASRGTGRNEQFF
>TRBV2|TRBJ1-1|few|-
TGTGCCAGCAGTGAAGTGCCCCCGGGGGTAATGAACACTGAAGCTTTCTTT
CASSEVPPGVMNTEAFF
>TRBV15|TRBJ2-2|-|-
TGTGCCACCAGCGGCGACAGAGCGAACACCGGGGAGCTGTTTTTT
CATSGDRANTGELFF
>TRBV6-6|TRBJ2-5|-|TRBD2
TGTGCCAGCAGTTCGGGACTAGCGGGAGAGGAGACCCAGTACTTC
CASSSGLAGEETQYF
>TRBV4-3|TRBJ1-2|-|-
TGCGCCAGCAGCCAAGATCGGGGAGGGGGCTATGGCTACACCTTC
CASSQDRGGGYGYTF
>TRBV6-4|TRBJ1-6|-|-
TGTGCCAGCAGTCAGGACAGTAATTCACCCCTCCACTTT
CASSQDSNSPLHF
>TRBV28|TRBJ2-1|-|TRBD2
TGTGCCAGCAGTTCCCGTGGGGCTAGCGGGTTTTCCAATGAGCAGTTCTTC
CASSSRGASGFSNEQFF
>TRBV5-4|TRBJ1-3|-|TRBD1
TGTGCCAGCAGCTGGGGGCAGGGGGCATATGGAAACACCATATATTTT
CASSWGQGAYGNTIYF
>TRBV5-1|TRBJ1-4|-|-
TGCGCCAGCAGCTTAGGAGGGCTGGGGGAAAAACTGTTTTTT
CASSLGGLGEKLFF
>TRBV9|TRBJ1-2|-|-
TGTGCCAGCAGCGCCGGACTCATCTCAGGCTATGGCTACACCTTC
CASSAGLISGYGYTF
>TRBV5-1|TRBJ2-3|-|TRBD2
TGCGCCAGCAGCTTGGGGCTAGCGGGGGGAAGCACAGATACGCAGTATTTT
CASSLGLAGGSTDTQYF
>TRBV5-1|TRBJ2-7|-|TRBD1
TGCGCCAGCAGCTTGGTTTCCCTCAGACAGGGCGTCTACGAGCAGTACTTC
CASSLVSLRQGVYEQYF
>TRBV10-3|TRBJ1-1|-|TRBD1
TGTGCCATCAGCGGGACAGGGGTGAGGACTGAAGCTTTCTTT
CAISGTGVRTEAFF
>TRBV7-2|TRBJ2-7|-|-
TGTGCCAGCGGACTTGCCAGGGAGCAGTACTTC
CASGLAREQYF
>TRBV29-1|TRBJ2-1|-|-
TGCAGCAGGGGGGGAAGGGGCAATGAGCAGTTCTTC
CSRGGRGNEQFF
>TRBV29-1|TRBJ1-5|-|-
TGCAGCGTCAGCGCGGGTAGGGGCAATCAGCCCCAGCATTTT
CSVSAGRGNQPQHF
>TRBV7-9|TRBJ2-2|few|-
TGTGCTCCATCGGACAGCGGGGAGCTGTTTTTT
CAPSDSGELFF
>TRBV5-1|TRBJ1-1|once|TRBD1
TGCGCCAGCAGCTTACAGGGGGAGGCCACTGAAGCTTTCTTT
CASSLQGEATEAFF
>TRBV7-2|TRBJ2-7|-|-
TGTGCCAGCAGCTTGTTTAGCGGCAGCTCCTACGAGCAGTACTTC
CASSLFSGSSYEQYF
>TRBV5-4|TRBJ2-5|once|TRBD2
TGTGCCAGCAGCCCCTCTAGCGGGGGGGCCTTAGAGACCCAGTACTTC
CASSPSSGGALETQYF
>TRBV4-3|TRBJ1-3|-|-
TGCGCCAGCAGCCAAGCCGGGAACCCGCGTGAGACCATATATTTT
CASSQAGNPRETIYF
>TRBV6-6|TRBJ2-7|-|TRBD1
TGTGCCAGCAGTTACCGGGACAGCCCTTCCTACGAGCAGTACTTC
CASSYRDSPSYEQYF
>TRBV4-2|TRBJ1-6|once|-
TGTGCCAGCAGCCAAGATTCATCACCCCTCCACTTT
CASSQDSSPLHF
>TRBV7-9|TRBJ1-1|few|TRBD1
TGTGCCAGCAGCCGCGGACAGGCGACGAACACTGAAGCTTTCTTT
CASSRGQATNTEAFF